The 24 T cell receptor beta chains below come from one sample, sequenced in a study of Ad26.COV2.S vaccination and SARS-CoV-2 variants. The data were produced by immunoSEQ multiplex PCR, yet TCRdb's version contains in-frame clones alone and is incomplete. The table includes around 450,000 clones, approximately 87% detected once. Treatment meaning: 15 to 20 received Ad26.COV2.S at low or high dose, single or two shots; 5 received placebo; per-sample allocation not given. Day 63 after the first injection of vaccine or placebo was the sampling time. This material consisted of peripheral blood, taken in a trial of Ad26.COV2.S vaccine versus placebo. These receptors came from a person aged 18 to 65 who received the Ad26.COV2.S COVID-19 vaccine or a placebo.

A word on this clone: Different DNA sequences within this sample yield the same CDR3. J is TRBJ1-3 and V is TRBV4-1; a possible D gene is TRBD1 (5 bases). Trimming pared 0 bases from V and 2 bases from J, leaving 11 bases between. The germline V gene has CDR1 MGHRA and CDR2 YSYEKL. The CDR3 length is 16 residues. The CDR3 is CASSQDLARAGNTIYF. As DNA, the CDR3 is TGCGCCAGCAGCCAAGATCTTGCCAGGGCTGGAAACACCATATATTTT.

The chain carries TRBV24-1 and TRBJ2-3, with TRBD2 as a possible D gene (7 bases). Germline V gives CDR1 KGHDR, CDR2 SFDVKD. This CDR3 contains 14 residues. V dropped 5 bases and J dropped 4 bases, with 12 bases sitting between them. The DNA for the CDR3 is TGTGCCACCAGTGTAGGGGGGGGCCCAGATACGCAGTATTTT. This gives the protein CATSVGGGPDTQYF.

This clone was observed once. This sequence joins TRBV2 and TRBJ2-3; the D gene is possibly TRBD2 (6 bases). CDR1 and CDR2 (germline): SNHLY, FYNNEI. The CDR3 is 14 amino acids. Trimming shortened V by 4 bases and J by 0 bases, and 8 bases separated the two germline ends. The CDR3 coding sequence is TGTGCCAGCAGTGGGGGGGAGAGCACAGATACGCAGTATTTT. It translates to CASSGGESTDTQYF. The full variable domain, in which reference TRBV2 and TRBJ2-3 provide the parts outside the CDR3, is EPEVTQTPSHQVTQMGQEVILRCVPISNHLYFYWYRQILGQKVEFLVSFYNNEISEKSEIFDDQFSVERPDGSNFTLKIRSTKLEDSAMYFCASSGGESTDTQYFGPGTRLTVL.

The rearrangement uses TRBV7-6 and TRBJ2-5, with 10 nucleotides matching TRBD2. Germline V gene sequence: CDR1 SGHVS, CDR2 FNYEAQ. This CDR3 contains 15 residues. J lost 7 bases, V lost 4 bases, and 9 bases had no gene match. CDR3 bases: TGTGCCAGCAGCTCCCTAGCGGGAGCACCCGGGACCCAGTACTTC. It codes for CASSSLAGAPGTQYF.

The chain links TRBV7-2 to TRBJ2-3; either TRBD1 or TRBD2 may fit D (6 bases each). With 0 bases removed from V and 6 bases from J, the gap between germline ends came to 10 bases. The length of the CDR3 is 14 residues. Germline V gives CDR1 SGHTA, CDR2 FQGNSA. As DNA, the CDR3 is TGTGCCAGCAGCTTAGCCGGGGGCCGGGATACGCAGTATTTT. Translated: CASSLAGGRDTQYF.

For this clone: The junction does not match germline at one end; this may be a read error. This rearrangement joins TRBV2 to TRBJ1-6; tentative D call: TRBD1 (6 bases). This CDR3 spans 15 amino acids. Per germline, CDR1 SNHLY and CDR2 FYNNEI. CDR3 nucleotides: TGTGCCAGCAGTGAATCCCCGGGACACCCTGAAACGGGACCCTTT. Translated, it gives CASSESPGHPETGPF.

Here the CDR3 reads CASSQEPGSGYEQYF. The CDR3 region has the DNA TGCGCCAGCAGCCAAGAGCCGGGATCAGGGTACGAGCAGTACTTC. The chain is built from TRBV4-1 and TRBJ2-7, with D perhaps matching TRBD1 or TRBD2 (5 bases each). In germline, CDR1 is MGHRA, CDR2 YSYEKL. The V end was cut by 0 bases, the J end by 4 bases, with 13 bases between. The CDR3 runs 15 residues.

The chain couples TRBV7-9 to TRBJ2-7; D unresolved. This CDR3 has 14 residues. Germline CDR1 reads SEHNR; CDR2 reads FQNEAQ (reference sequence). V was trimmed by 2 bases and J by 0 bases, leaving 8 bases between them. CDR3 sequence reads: CASSLQGSSYEQYF. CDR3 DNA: TGTGCCAGCAGCTTACAAGGCAGCTCCTACGAGCAGTACTTC.

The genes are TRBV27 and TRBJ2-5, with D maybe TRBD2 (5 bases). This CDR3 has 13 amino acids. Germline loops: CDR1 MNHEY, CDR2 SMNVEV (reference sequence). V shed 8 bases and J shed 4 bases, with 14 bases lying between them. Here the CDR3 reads CASSLGGGETQYF. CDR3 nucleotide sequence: TGTGCCAGCTCCCTAGGAGGTGGAGAGACCCAGTACTTC.

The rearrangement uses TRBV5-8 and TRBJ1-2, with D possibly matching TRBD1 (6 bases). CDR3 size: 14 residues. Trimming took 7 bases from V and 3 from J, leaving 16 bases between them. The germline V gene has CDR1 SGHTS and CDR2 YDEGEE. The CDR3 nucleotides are TGTGCCAGCGGATTAACAGGGCTCCACTATGGCTACACCTTC. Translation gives CASGLTGLHYGYTF.

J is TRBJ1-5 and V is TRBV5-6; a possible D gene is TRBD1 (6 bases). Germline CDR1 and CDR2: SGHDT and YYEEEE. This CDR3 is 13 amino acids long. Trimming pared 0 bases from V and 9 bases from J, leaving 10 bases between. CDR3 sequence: CASSLAGGRPQHF. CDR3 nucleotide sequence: TGTGCCAGCAGCTTGGCGGGGGGGCGGCCCCAGCATTTT.

The CDR3 nucleotides read TGTGCCTGGACAGACAGGGTCCACGAGCAGTTCTTC. Translating gives CAWTDRVHEQFF. The rearrangement uses TRBV30 and TRBJ2-1; TRBD1 matches 7 bases. Germline-derived CDR1 and CDR2 are GTSNPN and SVGIG (reference sequence). The CDR3 is made up of 12 amino acids. The ends lost 4 bases at V and 10 bases at J; junction bases unmatched: 7. Based on the CDR3 plus reference TRBV30 and TRBJ2-1, the full variable domain is SQTIHQWPATLVQPVGSPLSLECTVEGTSNPNLYWYRQAAGRGLQLLFYSVGIGQISSEVPQNLSASRPQDRQFILSSKKLLLSDSGFYLCAWTDRVHEQFFGPGTRLTVL.

The CDR3 loop is CASSTTGGGYTF. CDR3 coding DNA: TGTGCCAGCTCAACCACGGGAGGCGGCTACACCTTC. The chain combines TRBV28 with TRBJ1-2; no definite D call. V lost 8 bases and J 8 bases, leaving 15 bases between the germline ends. The CDR3 has 12 amino acids. The V gene's germline CDR1 is MDHEN and CDR2 SYDVKM.

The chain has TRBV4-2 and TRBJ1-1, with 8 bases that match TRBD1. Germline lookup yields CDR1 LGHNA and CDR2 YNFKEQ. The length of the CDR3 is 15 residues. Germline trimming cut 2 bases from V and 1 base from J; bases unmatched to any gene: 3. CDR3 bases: TGTGCCAGCAGCCAACCTGGACAGGGGAACACTGAAGCTTTCTTT. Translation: CASSQPGQGNTEAFF.

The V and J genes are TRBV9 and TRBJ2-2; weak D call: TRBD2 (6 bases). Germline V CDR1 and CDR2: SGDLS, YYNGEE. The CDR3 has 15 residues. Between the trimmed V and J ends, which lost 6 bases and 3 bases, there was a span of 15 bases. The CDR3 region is CASMRGKRDTGELFF. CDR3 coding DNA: TGTGCCAGCATGCGGGGAAAAAGGGACACCGGGGAGCTGTTTTTT. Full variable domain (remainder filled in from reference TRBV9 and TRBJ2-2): DSGVTQTPKHLITATGQRVTLRCSPRSGDLSVYWYQQSLDQGLQFLIQYYNGEERAKGNILERFSAQQFPDLHSELNLSSLELGDSALYFCASMRGKRDTGELFFGEGSRLTVL.

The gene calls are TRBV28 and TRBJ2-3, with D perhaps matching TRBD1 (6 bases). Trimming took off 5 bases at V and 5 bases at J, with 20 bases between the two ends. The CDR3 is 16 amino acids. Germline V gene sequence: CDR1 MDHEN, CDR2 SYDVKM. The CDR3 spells CASSPPRGPRGDTQYF. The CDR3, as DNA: TGTGCCAGCAGTCCCCCAAGGGGCCCCAGGGGAGATACGCAGTATTTT.

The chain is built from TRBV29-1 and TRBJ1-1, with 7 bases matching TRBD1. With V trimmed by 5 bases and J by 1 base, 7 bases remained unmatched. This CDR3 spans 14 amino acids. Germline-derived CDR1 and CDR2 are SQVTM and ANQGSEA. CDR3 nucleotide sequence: TGCAGCGTTTTGGAGGGGGCGGCGAACACTGAAGCTTTCTTT. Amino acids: CSVLEGAANTEAFF.

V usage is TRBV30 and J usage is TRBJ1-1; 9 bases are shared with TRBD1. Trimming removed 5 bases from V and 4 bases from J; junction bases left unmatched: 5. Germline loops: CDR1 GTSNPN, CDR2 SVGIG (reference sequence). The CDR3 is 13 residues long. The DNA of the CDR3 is TGTGCCTGGGGAACAGGGGGCGGCACTGAAGCTTTCTTT. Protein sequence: CAWGTGGGTEAFF.

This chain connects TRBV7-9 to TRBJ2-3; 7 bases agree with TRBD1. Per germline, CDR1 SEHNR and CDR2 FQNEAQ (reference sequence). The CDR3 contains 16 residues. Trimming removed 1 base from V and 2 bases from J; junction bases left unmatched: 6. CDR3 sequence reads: CASSLGVGQPTDTQYF. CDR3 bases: TGTGCCAGCAGCTTAGGGGTGGGACAGCCCACAGATACGCAGTATTTT.

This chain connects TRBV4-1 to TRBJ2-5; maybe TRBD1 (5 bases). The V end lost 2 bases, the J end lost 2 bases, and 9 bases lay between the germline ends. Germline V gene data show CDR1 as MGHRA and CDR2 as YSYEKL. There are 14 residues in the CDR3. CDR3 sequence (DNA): TGCGCCAGCAGCCAATACAGGAGTCAAGAGACCCAGTACTTC. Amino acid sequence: CASSQYRSQETQYF.

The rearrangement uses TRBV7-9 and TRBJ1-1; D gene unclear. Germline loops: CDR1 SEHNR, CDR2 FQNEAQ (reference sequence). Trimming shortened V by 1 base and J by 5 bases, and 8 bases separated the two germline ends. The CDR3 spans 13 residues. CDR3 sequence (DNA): TGTGCCAGCAGCTTAGTAGGATGGACTGAAGCTTTCTTT. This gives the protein CASSLVGWTEAFF.

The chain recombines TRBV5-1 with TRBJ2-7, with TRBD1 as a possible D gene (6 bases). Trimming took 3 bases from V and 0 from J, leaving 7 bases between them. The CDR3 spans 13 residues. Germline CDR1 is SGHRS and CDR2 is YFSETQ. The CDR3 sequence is CASSWDTSYEQYF. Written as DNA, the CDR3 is TGCGCCAGCAGCTGGGACACCTCCTACGAGCAGTACTTC.

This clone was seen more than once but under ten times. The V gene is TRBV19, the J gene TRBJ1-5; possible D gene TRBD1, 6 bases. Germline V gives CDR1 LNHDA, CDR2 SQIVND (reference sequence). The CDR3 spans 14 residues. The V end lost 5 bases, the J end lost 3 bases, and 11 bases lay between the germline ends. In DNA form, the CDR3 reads TGTGCCAGTAGTCTCGACAGGAACAATCAGCCCCAGCATTTT. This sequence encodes CASSLDRNNQPQHF.

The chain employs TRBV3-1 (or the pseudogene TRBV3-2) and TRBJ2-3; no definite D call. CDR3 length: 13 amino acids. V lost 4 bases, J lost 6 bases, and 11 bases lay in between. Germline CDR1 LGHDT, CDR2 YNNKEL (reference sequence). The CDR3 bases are TGTGCCAGCAGCCGAACCGATGGGGATACGCAGTATTTT. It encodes CASSRTDGDTQYF.